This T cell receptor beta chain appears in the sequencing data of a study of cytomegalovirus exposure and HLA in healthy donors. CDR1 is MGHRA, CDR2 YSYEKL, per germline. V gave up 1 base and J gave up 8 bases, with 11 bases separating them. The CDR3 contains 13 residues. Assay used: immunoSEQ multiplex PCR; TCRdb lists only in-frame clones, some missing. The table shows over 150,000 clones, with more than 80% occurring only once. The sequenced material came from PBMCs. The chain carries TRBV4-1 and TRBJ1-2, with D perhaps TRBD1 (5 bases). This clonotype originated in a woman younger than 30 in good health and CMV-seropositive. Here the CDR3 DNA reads TGCGCCAGCAGCCAAGCCGCAGGGTCGGGCTACACCTTC. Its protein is CASSQAAGSGYTF.